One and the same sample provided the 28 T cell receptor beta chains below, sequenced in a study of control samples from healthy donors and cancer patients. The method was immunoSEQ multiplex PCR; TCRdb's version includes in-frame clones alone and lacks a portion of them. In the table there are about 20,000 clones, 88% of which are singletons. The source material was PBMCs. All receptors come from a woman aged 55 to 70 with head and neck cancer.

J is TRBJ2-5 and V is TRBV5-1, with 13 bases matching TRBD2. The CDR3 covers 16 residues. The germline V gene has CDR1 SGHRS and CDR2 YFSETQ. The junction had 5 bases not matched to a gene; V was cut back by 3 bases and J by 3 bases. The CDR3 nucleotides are TGCGCCAGCAGCTGGGAGGGACTAGCGGGAAAAGAGACCCAGTACTTC. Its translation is CASSWEGLAGKETQYF.

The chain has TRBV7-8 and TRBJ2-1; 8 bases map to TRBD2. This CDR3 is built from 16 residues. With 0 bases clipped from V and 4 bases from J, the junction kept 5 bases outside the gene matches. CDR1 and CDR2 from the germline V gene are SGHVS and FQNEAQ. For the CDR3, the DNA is TGTGCCAGCAGCTTAGCTTGGCTAGCGGGTTACAATGAGCAGTTCTTC. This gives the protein CASSLAWLAGYNEQFF.

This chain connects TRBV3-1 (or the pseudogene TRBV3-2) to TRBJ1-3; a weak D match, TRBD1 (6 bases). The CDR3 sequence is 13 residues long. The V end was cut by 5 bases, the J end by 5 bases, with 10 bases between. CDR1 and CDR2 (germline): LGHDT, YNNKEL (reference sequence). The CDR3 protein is CASSSGERNTIYF. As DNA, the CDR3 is TGTGCCAGCAGCTCAGGGGAGCGAAACACCATATATTTT.

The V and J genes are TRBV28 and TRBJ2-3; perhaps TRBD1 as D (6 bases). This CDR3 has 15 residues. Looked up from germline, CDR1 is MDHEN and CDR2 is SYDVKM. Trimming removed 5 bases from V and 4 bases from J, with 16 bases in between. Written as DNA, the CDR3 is TGTGCCAGCAGTATCCCCGGCAGGGGTGCAGATACGCAGTATTTT. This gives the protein CASSIPGRGADTQYF.

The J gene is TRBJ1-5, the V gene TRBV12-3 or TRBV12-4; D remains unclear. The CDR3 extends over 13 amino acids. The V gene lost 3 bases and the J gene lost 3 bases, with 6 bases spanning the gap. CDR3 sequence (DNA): TGTGCCAGCAGTTTTACACACAATCAGCCCCAGCATTTT. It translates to CASSFTHNQPQHF.

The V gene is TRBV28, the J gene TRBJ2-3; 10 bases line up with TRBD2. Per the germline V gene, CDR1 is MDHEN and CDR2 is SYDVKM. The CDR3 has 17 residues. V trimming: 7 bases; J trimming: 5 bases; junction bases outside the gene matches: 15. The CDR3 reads CASTVPKGQREGDTQYF. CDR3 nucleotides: TGTGCCAGCACCGTACCTAAAGGCCAGCGGGAGGGAGATACGCAGTATTTT.

The CDR3 region has the DNA TGTGCCAGCAGCCAAGACGCCAGGGGCTCCTACGAGCAGTACTTC. It yields the protein CASSQDARGSYEQYF. The gene calls are TRBV16 and TRBJ2-7, with D possibly TRBD1 on 6 matching bases. The V and J ends lost 2 bases and 0 bases respectively, with 11 bases between them. CDR3 length: 15 amino acids. CDR1 and CDR2 (germline): KGHSY, FQNENV. The full variable domain, in which reference TRBV16 and TRBJ2-7 provide the parts outside the CDR3, is GEEVAQTPKHLVRGEGQKAKLYCAPIKGHSYVFWYQQVLKNEFKFLISFQNENVFDETGMPKERFSAKCLPNSPCSLEIQATKLEDSAVYFCASSQDARGSYEQYFGPGTRLTVT.

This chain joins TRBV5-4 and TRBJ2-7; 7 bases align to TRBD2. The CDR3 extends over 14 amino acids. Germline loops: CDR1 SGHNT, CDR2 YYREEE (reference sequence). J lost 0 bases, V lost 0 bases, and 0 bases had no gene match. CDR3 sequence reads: CASSLGDYSYEQYF. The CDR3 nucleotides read TGTGCCAGCAGCTTGGGGGACTACTCCTACGAGCAGTACTTC. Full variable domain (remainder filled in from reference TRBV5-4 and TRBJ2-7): ETGVTQSPTHLIKTRGQQVTLRCSSQSGHNTVSWYQQALGQGPQFIFQYYREEENGRGNFPPRFSGLQFPNYSSELNVNALELDDSALYLCASSLGDYSYEQYFGPGTRLTVT.

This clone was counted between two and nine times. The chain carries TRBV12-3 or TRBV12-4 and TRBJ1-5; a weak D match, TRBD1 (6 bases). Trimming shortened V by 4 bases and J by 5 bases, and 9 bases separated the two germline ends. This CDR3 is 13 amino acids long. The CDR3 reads CASSSGVYQPQHF. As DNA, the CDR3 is TGTGCCAGCAGTTCAGGGGTTTATCAGCCCCAGCATTTT.

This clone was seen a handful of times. The CDR3 bases are TGTGCCAGCAGTCCCCAGGGTCCTCTATATGGCTACACCTTC. Protein: CASSPQGPLYGYTF. The chain has TRBV27 and TRBJ1-2, with a tentative D call TRBD1 (5 bases). This CDR3 is built from 14 residues. CDR1 is MNHEY and CDR2 is SMNVEV in the germline V gene (reference sequence). V lost 5 bases to trimming and J lost 5 bases, with 15 bases between them.

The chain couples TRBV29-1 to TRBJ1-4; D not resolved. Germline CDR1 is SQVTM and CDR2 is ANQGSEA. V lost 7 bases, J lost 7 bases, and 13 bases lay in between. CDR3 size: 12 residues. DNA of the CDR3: TGCAGCGCAGGAGCCGGAGGTGAAAAACTGTTTTTT. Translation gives CSAGAGGEKLFF.

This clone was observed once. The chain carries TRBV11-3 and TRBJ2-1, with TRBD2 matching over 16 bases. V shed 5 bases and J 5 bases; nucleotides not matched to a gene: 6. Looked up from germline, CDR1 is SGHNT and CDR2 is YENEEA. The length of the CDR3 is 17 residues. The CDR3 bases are TGTGCCAGCAGCCAGGGACTAGCGGGAGGGTTTGACAATGAGCAGTTCTTC. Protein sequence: CASSQGLAGGFDNEQFF.

In DNA form, the CDR3 reads TGTGCCAGCGAGGGAGCCGGTGGAAACACCATATATTTT. Its protein is CASEGAGGNTIYF. V is TRBV12-3 or TRBV12-4 and J is TRBJ1-3; D is ambiguous. The CDR3 extends over 13 amino acids. Trimming removed 8 bases from V and 3 bases from J, with 11 bases in between.

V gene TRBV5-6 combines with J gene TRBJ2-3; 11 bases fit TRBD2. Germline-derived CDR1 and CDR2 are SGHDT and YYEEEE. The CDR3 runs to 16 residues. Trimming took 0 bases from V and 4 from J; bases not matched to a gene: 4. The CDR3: CASSLGLAGSADTQYF. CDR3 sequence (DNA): TGTGCCAGCAGCTTGGGACTAGCGGGATCTGCAGATACGCAGTATTTT.

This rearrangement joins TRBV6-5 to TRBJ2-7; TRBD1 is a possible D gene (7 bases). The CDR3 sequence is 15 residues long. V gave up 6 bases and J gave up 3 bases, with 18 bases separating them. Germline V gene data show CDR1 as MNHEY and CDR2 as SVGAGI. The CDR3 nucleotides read TGTGCCAGCAGAGTCACCGGGACAGCGGGCTACGAGCAGTACTTC. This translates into CASRVTGTAGYEQYF.

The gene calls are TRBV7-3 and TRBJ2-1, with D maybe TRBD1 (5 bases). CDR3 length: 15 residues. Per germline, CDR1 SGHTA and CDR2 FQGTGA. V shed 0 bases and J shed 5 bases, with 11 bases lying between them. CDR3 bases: TGTGCCAGCAGCTTAACAGTGGGGCCGAACAATGAGCAGTTCTTC. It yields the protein CASSLTVGPNNEQFF.

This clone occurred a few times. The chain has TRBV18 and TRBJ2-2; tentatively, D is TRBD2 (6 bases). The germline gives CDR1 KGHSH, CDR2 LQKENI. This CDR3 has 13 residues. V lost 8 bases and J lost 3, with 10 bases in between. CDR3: CASPGVDTGELFF. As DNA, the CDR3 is TGTGCCAGCCCGGGAGTGGACACCGGGGAGCTGTTTTTT.

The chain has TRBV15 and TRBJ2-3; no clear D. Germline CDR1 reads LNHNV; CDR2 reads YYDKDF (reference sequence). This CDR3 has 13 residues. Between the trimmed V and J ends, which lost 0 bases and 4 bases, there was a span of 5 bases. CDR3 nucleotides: TGTGCCACCAGCAGAGATGGAGCAGATACGCAGTATTTT. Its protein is CATSRDGADTQYF. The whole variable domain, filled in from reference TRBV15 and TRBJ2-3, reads DAMVIQNPRYQVTQFGKPVTLSCSQTLNHNVMYWYQQKSSQAPKLLFHYYDKDFNNEADTPDNFQSRRPNTSFCFLDIRSPGLGDTAMYLCATSRDGADTQYFGPGTRLTVL.

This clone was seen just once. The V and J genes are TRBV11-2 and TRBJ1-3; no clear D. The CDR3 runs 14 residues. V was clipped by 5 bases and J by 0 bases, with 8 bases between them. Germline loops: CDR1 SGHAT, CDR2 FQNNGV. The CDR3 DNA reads TGTGCCAGCAGCCATGCAGTCTCTGGAAACACCATATATTTT. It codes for CASSHAVSGNTIYF.

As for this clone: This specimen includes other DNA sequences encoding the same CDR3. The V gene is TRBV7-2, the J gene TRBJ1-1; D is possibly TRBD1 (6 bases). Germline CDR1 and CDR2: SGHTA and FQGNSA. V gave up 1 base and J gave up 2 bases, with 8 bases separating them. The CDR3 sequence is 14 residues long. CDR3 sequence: CASSLVQGNTEAFF. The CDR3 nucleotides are TGTGCCAGCAGCTTAGTACAGGGAAACACTGAAGCTTTCTTT. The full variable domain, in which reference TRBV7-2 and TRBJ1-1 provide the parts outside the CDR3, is GAGVSQSPSNKVTEKGKDVELRCDPISGHTALYWYRQSLGQGLEFLIYFQGNSAPDKSGLPSDRFSAERTGGSVSTLTIQRTQQEDSAVYLCASSLVQGNTEAFFGQGTRLTVV.

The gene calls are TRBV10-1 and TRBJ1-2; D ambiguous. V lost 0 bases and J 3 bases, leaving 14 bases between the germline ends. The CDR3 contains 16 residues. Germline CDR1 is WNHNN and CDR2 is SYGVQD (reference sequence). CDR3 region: CASSESEGPRHYGYTF. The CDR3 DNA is TGCGCCAGCAGTGAGTCTGAGGGCCCGCGGCACTATGGCTACACCTTC.

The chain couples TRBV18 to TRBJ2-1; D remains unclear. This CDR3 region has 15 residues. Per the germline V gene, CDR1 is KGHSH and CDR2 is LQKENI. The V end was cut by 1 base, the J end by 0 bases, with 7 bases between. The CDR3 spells CASSPLGSSYNEQFF. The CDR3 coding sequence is TGTGCCAGCTCACCACTAGGTAGCTCCTACAATGAGCAGTTCTTC.

DNA for the CDR3: TGTGCCTGGAGTGTAGTCCTGTCCACTGAAGCTTTCTTT. Translation gives CAWSVVLSTEAFF. The chain joins TRBV30 to TRBJ1-1, with D unclear. Per germline, CDR1 GTSNPN and CDR2 SVGIG (reference sequence). CDR3 size: 13 residues. V lost 0 bases to trimming and J lost 4 bases, with 9 bases between them.

CDR3 amino acids: CASSVRPRAGLSYNEQFF. For the CDR3, the DNA is TGTGCCAGCAGCGTAAGACCTAGAGCGGGGCTTTCCTACAATGAGCAGTTCTTC. This sequence joins TRBV9 and TRBJ2-1; TRBD2 agrees at 7 bases. The V and J ends lost 1 base and 1 base, in that order; junction bases with no gene match: 11. The CDR3 has 18 amino acids. Per the germline V gene, CDR1 is SGDLS and CDR2 is YYNGEE.

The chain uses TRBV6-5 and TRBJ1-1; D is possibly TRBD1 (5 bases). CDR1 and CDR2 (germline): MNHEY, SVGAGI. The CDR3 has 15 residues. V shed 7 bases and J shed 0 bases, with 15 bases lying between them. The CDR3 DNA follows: TGTGCCAGCACCCCTCTTGGGACGTTGAACACTGAAGCTTTCTTT. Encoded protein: CASTPLGTLNTEAFF.

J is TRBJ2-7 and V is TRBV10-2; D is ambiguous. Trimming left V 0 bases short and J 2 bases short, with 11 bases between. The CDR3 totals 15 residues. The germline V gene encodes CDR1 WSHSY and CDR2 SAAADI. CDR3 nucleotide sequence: TGCGCCAGCAGTGAGTCTTGGGGAACGGCCTACGAGCAGTACTTC. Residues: CASSESWGTAYEQYF.

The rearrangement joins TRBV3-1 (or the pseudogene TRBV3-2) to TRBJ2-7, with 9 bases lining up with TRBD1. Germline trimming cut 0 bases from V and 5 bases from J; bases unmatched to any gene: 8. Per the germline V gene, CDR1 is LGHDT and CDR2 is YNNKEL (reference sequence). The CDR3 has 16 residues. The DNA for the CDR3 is TGTGCCAGCAGCCAAGACCCTGCGGACAGGGGCAACGAGCAGTACTTC. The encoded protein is CASSQDPADRGNEQYF.

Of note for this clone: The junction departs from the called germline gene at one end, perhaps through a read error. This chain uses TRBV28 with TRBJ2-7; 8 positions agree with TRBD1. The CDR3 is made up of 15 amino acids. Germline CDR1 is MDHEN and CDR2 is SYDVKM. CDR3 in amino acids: CATYSIRQGFYEQCF. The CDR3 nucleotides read TGTGCCACCTACTCAATTAGACAGGGGTTTTACGAGCAGTGCTTC.